Below are 17 T cell receptor beta chains sequenced from a single sample in a study of T cells in Graves' hyperthyroidism and ophthalmopathy. TCR beta CDR3 region amplification was performed from RNA transcripts. With the HTBI primer set, the TCR CDR3 went through a first round of RT-PCR. Using its own MiXCR run on the multiplex PCR reads, TCRdb lists one record per CDR3 protein. The sample yields over 650,000 distinct CDR3 sequences, nearly 45% seen once. Sequencing was performed on peripheral blood or thyroid tissue (not recorded which). All receptors come from an adult man with Graves' disease, either hyperthyroidism or ophthalmopathy (not recorded which).

As DNA, the CDR3 is TGTGCCAGCAGTGTGCTACCCCAATCGAATGAAAAACTGTTTTTT. Encoded protein: CASSVLPQSNEKLFF. V and J are TRBV2 and TRBJ1-4, with no clear D. The CDR3 is made up of 15 amino acids. The germline V gene has CDR1 SNHLY and CDR2 FYNNEI. V was pared by 4 bases and J by 5 bases, with 14 bases between.

The chain combines TRBV12-3 or TRBV12-4 with TRBJ1-1; D uncertain. The CDR3 extends over 14 amino acids. V lost 5 bases and J lost 2, with 12 bases in between. CDR3 sequence reads: CASSHQGRNTEAFF. The CDR3 DNA sequence: TGTGCCAGCAGTCACCAAGGGAGAAACACTGAAGCTTTCTTT.

This rearrangement joins TRBV10-3 to TRBJ2-7; D gene ambiguous. The CDR3 has 14 amino acids. Germline V lookup: CDR1 ENHRY, CDR2 SYGVKD. Trimming removed 2 bases at V and 5 bases at J, with 13 bases between. The CDR3 DNA follows: TGTGCCATCAGTGAGCGCCTGGGTCCCAACGAGCAGTACTTC. Protein product: CAISERLGPNEQYF.

The chain carries TRBV7-9 and TRBJ1-1; 8 bases fit TRBD1. The V gene's germline CDR1 is SEHNR and CDR2 FQNEAQ (reference sequence). V lost 0 bases and J lost 7; bases outside the gene matches: 7. The CDR3 spans 15 residues. CDR3 region: CASSLARQGTSEAFF. The CDR3 DNA is TGTGCCAGCAGCTTAGCGCGACAGGGGACGAGTGAAGCTTTCTTT.

This rearrangement joins TRBV15 to TRBJ2-7; D remains unclear. The CDR3 is 14 amino acids. Germline-derived CDR1 and CDR2 are LNHNV and YYDKDF (reference sequence). V was pared by 1 base and J by 2 bases, with 9 bases between. CDR3 bases: TGTGCCACCAGCAGAGTTGGTCTTACCTACGAGCAGTACTTC. The encoded protein is CATSRVGLTYEQYF. Full variable domain (missing parts from reference TRBV15 and TRBJ2-7): DAMVIQNPRYQVTQFGKPVTLSCSQTLNHNVMYWYQQKSSQAPKLLFHYYDKDFNNEADTPDNFQSRRPNTSFCFLDIRSPGLGDTAMYLCATSRVGLTYEQYFGPGTRLTVT.

As concerns this clonotype: A read error may explain this, as a much larger clone is one base away. This chain uses TRBV29-1 with TRBJ2-7; perhaps TRBD1 as D (8 bases). Per the germline V gene, CDR1 is SQVTM and CDR2 is ANQGSEA. The CDR3 has 15 amino acids. The CDR3 DNA reads as TGCGGCGTTGAAAACTTAGGACAGGGAGGGTACGAGCAGTACTTC. This translates into CGVENLGQGGYEQYF.

This clonotype was counted ten times or more. V gene TRBV7-8 combines with J gene TRBJ1-1; possibly TRBD1 for D (6 bases). This CDR3 has 14 residues. Germline V CDR1 and CDR2: SGHVS, FQNEAQ. The V end was cut by 0 bases, the J end by 11 bases, with 16 bases between. CDR3 amino acids: CASSLASGTRGAFF. In DNA, the CDR3 is TGTGCCAGCAGCTTAGCTTCCGGGACAAGAGGGGCTTTCTTT.

This chain uses TRBV20-1 with TRBJ2-2, with 10 bases lining up with TRBD2. Trimming at V came to 3 bases and at J to 1 base, leaving 2 bases not matched to a gene. Germline CDR1 reads DFQATT; CDR2 reads SNEGSKA (reference sequence). CDR3 size: 15 residues. CDR3 in DNA: TGCAGTGCTAGCCTAGCGGGAGTGAACACCGGGGAGCTGTTTTTT. It codes for CSASLAGVNTGELFF.

V is TRBV7-9 and J is TRBJ2-2; 7 bases agree with TRBD1. CDR3 length equals 16 residues. J gave up 5 bases and V 0 bases, and 6 bases lay outside the gene matches. The germline V gene encodes CDR1 SEHNR and CDR2 FQNEAQ (reference sequence). The DNA for the CDR3 is TGTGCCAGCAGCTTAGCGCGCGTACAGGGGACCGGGGAGCTGTTTTTT. It yields the protein CASSLARVQGTGELFF.

There are a few counts of this clonotype. The rearrangement links TRBV5-1 to TRBJ2-2, with D tentatively TRBD1 or TRBD2 (5 bases each). V was pared by 3 bases and J by 13 bases, with 13 bases between. Germline V gene lookup returns CDR1 SGHRS and CDR2 YFSETQ. The CDR3 is made up of 12 amino acids. CDR3 sequence reads: CASSSGSLALFF. CDR3 DNA sequence: TGCGCCAGCAGCTCAGGGAGCCTAGCGCTGTTTTTT.

The chain carries TRBV30 and TRBJ1-2, with 7 nucleotides matching TRBD1. The V and J ends lost 3 bases and 2 bases, in that order; junction bases with no gene match: 0. Germline V gene sequence: CDR1 GTSNPN, CDR2 SVGIG (reference sequence). The CDR3 length is 12 residues. This CDR3 reads CAWRDRNYGYTF. In nucleotides, the CDR3 is TGTGCCTGGAGGGACAGGAACTATGGCTACACCTTC.

The V and J genes are TRBV25-1 and TRBJ1-1; the D is unclear. Trimming removed 6 bases from V and 5 bases from J, with 16 bases in between. Germline V gene sequence: CDR1 MGHDK, CDR2 SYGVNS. CDR3 length: 14 amino acids. CDR3 amino acids: CASRSPEGGTEAFF. The CDR3 DNA follows: TGTGCCAGCAGATCGCCGGAGGGCGGGACTGAAGCTTTCTTT.

The table lists this clonotype with a few counts. The rearrangement uses TRBV29-1 and TRBJ2-5; 11 bases align to TRBD2. This CDR3 contains 14 residues. The germline V gene has CDR1 SQVTM and CDR2 ANQGSEA. Unmatched junction bases numbered 5, after V lost 6 bases and J lost 2 bases. CDR3 amino acids: CSVSGTSGQETQYF. The CDR3, as DNA: TGCAGCGTCTCCGGGACTAGCGGACAAGAGACCCAGTACTTC. Full variable domain (rest looked up from reference TRBV29-1 and TRBJ2-5): SAVISQKPSRDICQRGTSLTIQCQVDSQVTMMFWYRQQPGQSLTLIATANQGSEATYESGFVIDKFPISRPNLTFSTLTVSNMSPEDSSIYLCSVSGTSGQETQYFGPGTRLLVL.

The sample holds many counts of this clonotype. This sequence joins TRBV7-9 and TRBJ1-1; D call uncertain. The CDR3 contains 13 residues. Deletions cut 3 bases from V and 9 bases from J, with 14 bases between. Germline-derived CDR1 and CDR2 are SEHNR and FQNEAQ (reference sequence). CDR3 loop: CASSLGGGRQAFF. CDR3 bases: TGTGCCAGCAGCTTGGGTGGTGGTCGCCAAGCTTTCTTT.

Concerning this clonotype: Germline is not matched at one junction end, which may reflect a read error. V is TRBV7-8 and J is TRBJ1-1; the D is unclear. The CDR3 is made up of 13 amino acids. Per the germline V gene, CDR1 is SGHVS and CDR2 is FQNEAQ. CDR3 nucleotide sequence: TGTGCCAACAGCTACCGGAAGAACACTGAAGCTTTCTTT. Encoded protein: CANSYRKNTEAFF.

This clonotype was recorded many times. The rearrangement uses TRBV7-6 and TRBJ1-1; 8 bases match TRBD1. Germline CDR1 reads SGHVS; CDR2 reads FNYEAQ. The CDR3 runs to 14 residues. V shed 6 bases, J shed 1 base, and the junction held 4 bases outside the gene matches. Written as DNA, the CDR3 is TGTGCCAGCAGAGCCGGGACAGGGAACACTGAAGCTTTCTTT. Translation gives CASRAGTGNTEAFF.

Only a few counts were recorded for this clonotype. V and J are TRBV20-1 and TRBJ1-4, with D tentatively TRBD1 (5 bases). The CDR3 consists of 14 residues. CDR1 DFQATT and CDR2 SNEGSKA come from the germline V gene (reference sequence). V shed 0 bases and J shed 8 bases, with 13 bases lying between them. Written as DNA, the CDR3 is TGCAGTGCTAGAGATCCGGCGGGACGGGAAAAACTGTTTTTT. It specifies CSARDPAGREKLFF.